This T cell receptor beta chain was found in a study of identical twins. Findings and caveats of the study: Reduced insertions were recorded for abundant cord blood beta clonotypes, with no such pattern in memory repertoires. Findings came from cross-sectional statistics, without long-term follow-up of donors.

The CDR3 is 14 amino acids. The germline gives CDR1 SGHNT, CDR2 YENEEA. Trimming shortened V by 4 bases and J by 6 bases, and 15 bases separated the two germline ends. To note about this clonotype: Its antigen is unidentified.

TCRdb re-analysed the 5' RACE reads in MiXCR, keeping a single row per CDR3 protein. The table shows roughly 250,000 distinct CDR3 sequences, with more than 12% occurring only once. The chain employs TRBV11-3 and TRBJ1-1; the D is unclear. Sequencing was done on a sample of memory (CD45RO+) T cells sorted from blood. The origin of this receptor is a young woman in good health. DNA for the CDR3: TGTGCCAGCAGCTCTTCCGGGTTGTTCGCTGAAGCTTTCTTT. Amino acid sequence: CASSSSGLFAEAFF.